This T cell receptor (beta chain) was retrieved from a study of Ad26.COV2.S vaccination and SARS-CoV-2 variants. Study at large: Ad26.COV2.S was injected intramuscularly once or twice, 56 days apart. Overall study findings and caveats: Spike-specific TCR breadth in vaccine recipients exceeded that seen in placebo recipients. Researchers cautioned that TCR breadth and depth analyses may have underestimated total T cell responses. Vaccine and placebo recipients had comparable breadth of non-spike TCRs.

TCRdb's table, derived via immunoSEQ multiplex PCR, lists solely in-frame clones and lacks some. In the table there are about 680,000 clones, more than 70% of which are singletons. The CDR3 runs 15 residues. Trimming took 5 bases from V and 4 from J, leaving 17 bases between them. Germline loops: CDR1 LNHDA, CDR2 SQIVND (reference sequence). Concerning this clone: Its antigen is unidentified.

This sample's treatment: approximately 18 received Ad26.COV2.S at low or high dose, single or two shots; about five received placebo; per-sample allocation not given. Sample collection was performed on day 63 after the first vaccine or placebo injection. The TCR comes from a person aged 18-60 years who received the Ad26.COV2.S COVID-19 vaccine or a placebo. This chain joins TRBV19 and TRBJ2-5, with D maybe TRBD2 (5 bases). Source: peripheral blood, taken in a trial of Ad26.COV2.S vaccine versus placebo. The CDR3 sequence is CASSGRVRTTETQYF. The DNA for the CDR3 is TGTGCCAGTAGTGGGAGAGTCAGGACCACAGAGACCCAGTACTTC.